This TCR beta chain comes out of a study of identical twins. J was trimmed by 0 bases and V by 5 bases; bases with no gene match: 7. The CDR3 length is 18 residues. This clonotype appeared a few times. MiXCR was run by TCRdb on the 5' RACE reads, yielding one entry per CDR3 protein. The sample has some 460,000 distinct CDR3 sequences; 12% to 15% are singletons. These same records also appear under a second study, on yellow fever vaccine responses in identical twins.

The chain joins TRBV12-3 or TRBV12-4 to TRBJ2-3; 14 positions agree with TRBD2. The source material was CD4+ T cells sorted from blood. The receptor comes from a young woman in good health. The DNA of the CDR3 is TGTGCCAGCAGTCCTTGGACTAGCGGGGGGTTAAGCACAGATACGCAGTATTTT. Protein: CASSPWTSGGLSTDTQYF.